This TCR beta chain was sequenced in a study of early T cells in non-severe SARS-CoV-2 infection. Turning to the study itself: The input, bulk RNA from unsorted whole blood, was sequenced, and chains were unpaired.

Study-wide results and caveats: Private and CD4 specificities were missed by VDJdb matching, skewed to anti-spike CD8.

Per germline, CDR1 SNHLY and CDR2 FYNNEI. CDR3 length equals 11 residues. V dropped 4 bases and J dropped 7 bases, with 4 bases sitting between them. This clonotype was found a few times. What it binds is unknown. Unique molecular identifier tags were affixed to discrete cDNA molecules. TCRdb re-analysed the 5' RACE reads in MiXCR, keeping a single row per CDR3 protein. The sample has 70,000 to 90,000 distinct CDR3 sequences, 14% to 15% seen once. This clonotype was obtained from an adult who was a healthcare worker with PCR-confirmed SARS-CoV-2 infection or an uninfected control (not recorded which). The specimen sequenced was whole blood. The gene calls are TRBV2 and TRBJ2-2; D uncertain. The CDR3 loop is CASSVFGELFF. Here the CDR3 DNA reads TGTGCCAGCAGTGTTTTCGGGGAGCTGTTTTTT.